Each of the 22 T cell receptor beta chains below was sequenced from the same sample in a study of CD8 T cells in ankylosing spondylitis. Via MiXCR, TCRdb re-called the 5' RACE reads, giving one row per CDR3 protein. Among about 320,000 distinct CDR3 sequences listed, 11% were seen once. Sequencing used blood, either unsorted or a sorted T cell fraction (not recorded which). Receptors were obtained from a female donor with ankylosing spondylitis or in good health (not recorded which).

This clonotype showed up just a few times. This chain uses TRBV25-1 with TRBJ1-2; D perhaps matches TRBD1 (6 bases). V lost 2 bases to trimming and J lost 8 bases, with 12 bases between them. Germline V gene lookup returns CDR1 MGHDK and CDR2 SYGVNS. The CDR3 consists of 13 residues. DNA of the CDR3: TGTGCCAGCAGTGAACTCACAGGGAGCGGCTACACCTTC. As protein: CASSELTGSGYTF.

This clonotype was detected many times. The rearrangement joins TRBV7-9 to TRBJ2-2; D might be TRBD1 (6 bases). Deletions cut 2 bases from V and 0 bases from J, with 10 bases between. CDR1 and CDR2 from the germline V gene are SEHNR and FQNEAQ (reference sequence). This CDR3 has 16 amino acids. The CDR3 DNA reads TGTGCCAGCAGCTTAACGACAGGCGCGAACACCGGGGAGCTGTTTTTT. Protein product: CASSLTTGANTGELFF.

In this sample, this clonotype turned up many times. The chain carries TRBV6-5 and TRBJ2-5; unclear D gene. The CDR3 is made up of 14 amino acids. Trimming took 4 bases from V and 5 from J, leaving 14 bases between them. CDR1 and CDR2 (germline): MNHEY, SVGAGI. As DNA, the CDR3 is TGTGCCAGCAGTTTTCGAGCTCTCTGGGAGACCCAGTACTTC. Translation gives CASSFRALWETQYF.

The chain combines TRBV7-6 with TRBJ2-7; 7 bases agree with TRBD1. The CDR3 length is 15 residues. With V trimmed by 1 base and J by 1 base, 4 bases remained unmatched. The germline V gene encodes CDR1 SGHVS and CDR2 FNYEAQ. The CDR3 reads CASSLGLGQSYEQYF. DNA for the CDR3: TGTGCCAGCAGCTTAGGTCTGGGACAGTCCTACGAGCAGTACTTC.

This clonotype came up many times. The chain recombines TRBV10-3 with TRBJ2-2, with D unclear. This CDR3 has 16 amino acids. CDR1 and CDR2 from the germline V gene are ENHRY and SYGVKD. V shed 11 bases and J shed 5 bases, with 24 bases lying between them. Here the CDR3 reads CAPKAPHLDMTGELFF. The CDR3 bases are TGTGCCCCCAAGGCCCCGCACCTCGATATGACCGGGGAGCTGTTTTTT.

Regarding this clonotype: This may come from a read error, since a much larger clone is one base off. This chain uses TRBV20-1 with TRBJ2-7; D unclear. The CDR3 has 15 residues. Germline loops: CDR1 DFQATT, CDR2 SNEGSKA (reference sequence). CDR3 coding DNA: TGCAGTGCCCGTCCTCCGGGCGATCGTCCCTACGAGCAGTCCTTC. It is translated as CSARPPGDRPYEQSF.

This clonotype was seen at least ten times. The rearrangement uses TRBV7-2 and TRBJ2-5; D is unresolved. Trimming took 0 bases from V and 3 from J, leaving 11 bases between them. CDR1 and CDR2 (germline): SGHTA, FQGNSA. The CDR3 totals 15 residues. CDR3 region: CASSLAPVPKETQYF. The CDR3 DNA reads as TGTGCCAGCAGCTTAGCCCCCGTCCCTAAAGAGACCCAGTACTTC.

This clonotype occurred many times. The chain's CDR3 is CASSRGANYGYTF. CDR3 coding DNA: TGTGCCAGCAGTCGAGGAGCGAACTATGGCTACACCTTC. The chain has TRBV6-1 and TRBJ1-2, with D uncertain. Germline values: CDR1 MNHNS, CDR2 SASEGT. V lost 5 bases and J lost 2, with 9 bases in between. The CDR3 spans 13 residues.

For this clonotype: It may be a read error: a sequence one base away is much more abundant. The chain's CDR3 is CASGEGYEQHF. CDR3 in DNA: TGCGCCAGCGGAGAGGGCTACGAGCAGCACTTC. This chain joins TRBV10-1 and TRBJ2-7; possibly TRBD2 for D (5 bases). The CDR3 is 11 residues long. Germline CDR1 is WNHNN and CDR2 is SYGVQD (reference sequence).

At least ten counts were recorded for this clonotype. V is TRBV5-1 and J is TRBJ2-3; D unclear. V was cut by 6 bases and J by 2 bases, with 10 bases left in between. Germline-derived CDR1 and CDR2 are SGHRS and YFSETQ. The CDR3 is made up of 13 amino acids. The CDR3: CASTEGHTDTQYF. CDR3 nucleotides: TGCGCCAGCACAGAAGGTCACACAGATACGCAGTATTTT.

This chain links TRBV14 with TRBJ1-2, with D tentatively TRBD1 (5 bases). This CDR3 has 17 amino acids. Trimming cost V 1 base and J 5 bases, with 20 bases left between them. Germline loops: CDR1 SGHDN, CDR2 FVKESK. CDR3 sequence: CASSQGRGPYTLYGYTF. CDR3 nucleotide sequence: TGTGCCAGCAGCCAAGGTCGGGGACCTTATACCCTATATGGCTACACCTTC.

This clonotype was seen ten or more times. The chain has TRBV10-1 and TRBJ2-5; 10 bases are shared with TRBD2. CDR1 is WNHNN and CDR2 is SYGVQD in the germline V gene (reference sequence). The CDR3 runs to 13 residues. The trim removed 3 bases at V and 8 bases at J, leaving 3 bases unmatched. The DNA of the CDR3 is TGCGCCAGCAGTGAATCTAGCGGGGGCACCCAGTACTTC. Encoded protein: CASSESSGGTQYF.

This clonotype was seen repeatedly, ten times or more. The chain carries TRBV12-3 or TRBV12-4 and TRBJ1-5, with D possibly matching TRBD1 (5 bases). This CDR3 contains 15 residues. Trimming pared 3 bases from V and 4 bases from J, leaving 13 bases between. The CDR3 loop reads CASSFEGQGNQPQHF. For the CDR3, the DNA is TGTGCCAGCAGTTTCGAGGGGCAAGGGAATCAGCCCCAGCATTTT.

This clonotype showed up many times. The rearrangement joins TRBV7-9 to TRBJ1-6; perhaps TRBD1 as D (6 bases). The germline CDR1 and CDR2 sequences are SEHNR and FQNEAQ (reference sequence). The CDR3 spans 14 residues. Trimming removed 1 base at V and 9 bases at J, with 10 bases between. The CDR3 reads CASSLGDTASPLHF. DNA of the CDR3: TGTGCCAGCAGCTTAGGGGACACGGCTTCACCCCTCCACTTT.

This clonotype was counted many times. J is TRBJ1-6 and V is TRBV20-1; D gene uncertain. V was cut by 6 bases and J by 8 bases, with 11 bases left in between. Germline assignment: CDR1 DFQATT and CDR2 SNEGSKA (reference sequence). The CDR3 runs to 12 residues. Written as DNA, the CDR3 is TGCAGTGCCCCCCCGCAGGATTCACCCCTCCACTTT. Its protein product is CSAPPQDSPLHF.

In its sample, this clonotype was seen many times. This chain connects TRBV7-3 to TRBJ2-1, with 7 bases identical to TRBD2. The CDR3 is made up of 14 amino acids. The germline gives CDR1 SGHTA, CDR2 FQGTGA. The V segment lost 5 bases and the J segment 4 bases; nucleotides outside the gene matches: 5. This CDR3 is CASSIRGEYNEQFF. CDR3 nucleotides: TGTGCCAGCAGCATCCGGGGGGAGTACAATGAGCAGTTCTTC.

Ten or more counts support this clonotype. The V call is TRBV11-2, the J call TRBJ2-7, with D possibly being TRBD1 (6 bases). This CDR3 region has 12 residues. The germline gives CDR1 SGHAT, CDR2 FQNNGV. V lost 1 base to trimming and J lost 11 bases, with 12 bases between them. CDR3: CASSLGWDTKYF. The CDR3 coding sequence is TGTGCCAGCAGCTTAGGGTGGGACACTAAGTACTTC.

This clonotype was seen many times. The CDR3 sequence is CASSYDDRGATDTQYF. The CDR3 coding sequence is TGTGCCAGCAGCTATGACGACAGGGGGGCAACAGATACGCAGTATTTT. V gene TRBV5-6 combines with J gene TRBJ2-3, with TRBD1 identical over 9 bases. J lost 3 bases, V lost 3 bases, and 8 bases had no gene match. The CDR3 length is 16 residues. CDR1 and CDR2 (germline): SGHDT, YYEEEE.

This clonotype was seen repeatedly, ten times or more. This sequence joins TRBV20-1 and TRBJ1-2; D perhaps matches TRBD1 (5 bases). CDR3 length: 13 amino acids. CDR1 DFQATT and CDR2 SNEGSKA come from the germline V gene (reference sequence). V was pared by 2 bases and J by 8 bases, with 15 bases between. CDR3: CSARKPGLDGYTF. The CDR3 DNA is TGCAGTGCTAGAAAACCGGGACTCGACGGCTACACCTTC.

This clonotype was recorded at least ten times. This chain connects TRBV4-3 to TRBJ1-4; perhaps TRBD1 as D (6 bases). The V end lost 0 bases, the J end lost 8 bases, and 13 bases lay between the germline ends. Germline V CDR1 and CDR2: LGHNA, YSLEER. This CDR3 has 15 amino acids. This CDR3 is CASSQDRGRREKLFF. Written as DNA, the CDR3 is TGCGCCAGCAGCCAAGACAGGGGAAGACGGGAAAAACTGTTTTTT.

The J gene is TRBJ2-2, the V gene TRBV12-3 or TRBV12-4, with D possibly being TRBD1 (5 bases). V lost 5 bases and J 7 bases, leaving 17 bases between the germline ends. The CDR3 covers 15 residues. CDR3 residues: CASSPPLGRGGELFF. The CDR3 bases are TGTGCCAGCAGTCCCCCGCTTGGTAGGGGCGGGGAGCTGTTTTTT.

This clonotype has at least ten counts. The rearrangement uses TRBV29-1 and TRBJ1-5; TRBD1 might be the D (6 bases). The CDR3 loop spans 13 amino acids. Germline V lookup: CDR1 SQVTM, CDR2 ANQGSEA. The V and J ends lost 6 bases and 7 bases respectively, with 16 bases between them. The chain's CDR3 is CSVEQGSGQPQHF. CDR3 nucleotides: TGCAGCGTGGAACAGGGCTCTGGGCAGCCCCAGCATTTT.